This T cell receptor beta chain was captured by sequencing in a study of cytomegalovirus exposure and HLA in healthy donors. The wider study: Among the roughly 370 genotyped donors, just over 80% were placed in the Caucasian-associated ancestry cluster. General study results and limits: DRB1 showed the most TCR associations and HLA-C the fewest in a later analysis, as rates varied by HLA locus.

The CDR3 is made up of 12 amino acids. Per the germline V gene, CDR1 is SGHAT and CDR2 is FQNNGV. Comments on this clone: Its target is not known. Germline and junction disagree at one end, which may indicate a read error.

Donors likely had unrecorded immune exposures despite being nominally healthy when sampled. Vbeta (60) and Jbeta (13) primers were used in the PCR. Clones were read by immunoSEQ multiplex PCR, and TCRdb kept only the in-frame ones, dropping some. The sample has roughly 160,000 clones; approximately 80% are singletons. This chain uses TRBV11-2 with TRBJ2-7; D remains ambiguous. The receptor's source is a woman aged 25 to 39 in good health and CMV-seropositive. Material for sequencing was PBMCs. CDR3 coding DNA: TGTGCCAGCAGCGCCTACAACTACGAGCAATACTTC. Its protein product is CASSAYNYEQYF.